Each of the 12 T cell receptor beta chains below was sequenced from the same sample in a study of blood T cell repertoires in COVID-19. Sequencing used immunoSEQ multiplex PCR; TCRdb keeps in-frame clones, though not all of them. Seen here are tens of thousands of clones, about four fifths observed once, and the top ten hold around 10%. Sample: peripheral blood. Receptor source: a man aged 45-60 years with acute or convalescent COVID-19.

V is TRBV5-8 and J is TRBJ1-3; TRBD1 might be the D (5 bases). V shed 3 bases and J shed 0 bases, with 13 bases lying between them. Germline CDR1 and CDR2: SGHTS and YDEGEE. The length of the CDR3 is 16 residues. The CDR3 region is CASSYMTVSSGNTIYF. Here the CDR3 DNA reads TGTGCCAGCAGCTACATGACAGTGAGCTCTGGAAACACCATATATTTT. The full variable domain, rest sourced from reference TRBV5-8 and TRBJ1-3, is EAGVTQSPTHLIKTRGQQATLRCSPISGHTSVYWYQQALGLGLQFLLWYDEGEERNRGNFPPRFSGRQFPNYSSELNVNALELEDSALYLCASSYMTVSSGNTIYFGEGSWLTVV.

The chain has TRBV28 and TRBJ2-7, with TRBD2 matching over 7 bases. V shed 6 bases and J 2 bases; nucleotides not matched to a gene: 10. CDR3 length: 15 amino acids. Germline-derived CDR1 and CDR2 are MDHEN and SYDVKM. The CDR3 loop reads CASRPPGLGAYEQYF. In DNA, the CDR3 is TGTGCCAGCAGACCCCCTGGACTAGGGGCCTACGAGCAGTACTTC. The full variable domain, with the rest looked up from reference TRBV28 and TRBJ2-7, is DVKVTQSSRYLVKRTGEKVFLECVQDMDHENMFWYRQDPGLGLRLIYFSYDVKMKEKGDIPEGYSVSREKKERFSLILESASTNQTSMYLCASRPPGLGAYEQYFGPGTRLTVT.

V and J are TRBV19 and TRBJ2-2, with 8 bases aligning to TRBD1. Trimming removed 6 bases from V and 8 bases from J; junction bases left unmatched: 5. This CDR3 spans 13 amino acids. Germline CDR1 and CDR2: LNHDA and SQIVND (reference sequence). The CDR3 region is CASSYRGYGELFF. In DNA form, the CDR3 reads TGTGCCAGTAGCTACAGGGGGTATGGGGAGCTGTTTTTT. Using reference TRBV19 and TRBJ2-2 for the parts outside the CDR3, the full variable domain is DGGITQSPKYLFRKEGQNVTLSCEQNLNHDAMYWYRQDPGQGLRLIYYSQIVNDFQKGDIAEGYSVSREKKESFPLTVTSAQKNPTAFYLCASSYRGYGELFFGEGSRLTVL.

The chain is built from TRBV11-2 and TRBJ1-1; TRBD1 might be the D (5 bases). The CDR3 sequence is 14 residues long. Trimming stripped 3 bases from V and 1 base from J, with 9 bases between. Germline V CDR1 and CDR2: SGHAT, FQNNGV. The CDR3, as DNA: TGTGCCAGCAGCTTGACAGCTTCGAACACTGAAGCTTTCTTT. The encoded protein is CASSLTASNTEAFF. Full variable domain (rest looked up from reference TRBV11-2 and TRBJ1-1): EAGVAQSPRYKIIEKRQSVAFWCNPISGHATLYWYQQILGQGPKLLIQFQNNGVVDDSQLPKDRFSAERLKGVDSTLKIQPAKLEDSAVYLCASSLTASNTEAFFGQGTRLTVV.

This chain links TRBV11-3 with TRBJ2-1, with 10 bases aligning to TRBD1. CDR1 and CDR2 from the germline V gene are SGHNT and YENEEA. The CDR3 consists of 18 residues. Losses at the gene ends were 5 bases for V and 3 bases for J; bases not matched to a gene: 13. The CDR3 spells CASSPFPGQGSHYNEQFF. The DNA of the CDR3 is TGTGCCAGCAGCCCCTTTCCGGGACAGGGGTCACACTACAATGAGCAGTTCTTC.

This sequence joins TRBV11-3 and TRBJ2-2, with a possible D match to TRBD2 (5 bases). CDR1 is SGHNT and CDR2 is YENEEA in the germline V gene. V gave up 1 base and J gave up 4 bases, with 13 bases separating them. The CDR3 covers 16 residues. The CDR3 sequence: CASSLVPGLGTGELFF. CDR3 coding DNA: TGTGCCAGCAGCTTAGTTCCGGGGTTGGGCACCGGGGAGCTGTTTTTT.

The rearrangement links TRBV3-1 (or the pseudogene TRBV3-2) to TRBJ2-7, with D unresolved. V dropped 1 base and J dropped 2 bases, with 3 bases sitting between them. CDR1 LGHDT and CDR2 YNNKEL come from the germline V gene (reference sequence). The CDR3 runs 12 residues. The CDR3 DNA follows: TGTGCCAGCAGCCAAGTAGCCTACGAGCAGTACTTC. It is translated as CASSQVAYEQYF.

The chain employs TRBV7-3 and TRBJ1-2; the D is unclear. Trimming cost V 2 bases and J 7 bases, with 11 bases left between them. The germline CDR1 and CDR2 sequences are SGHTA and FQGTGA. This CDR3 has 13 amino acids. The CDR3 region has the DNA TGTGCCAGCAGCTTACACCGTGAGGGTGGCTACACCTTC. Protein product: CASSLHREGGYTF. Using reference TRBV7-3 and TRBJ1-2 for the parts outside the CDR3, the full variable domain is GAGVSQTPSNKVTEKGKYVELRCDPISGHTALYWYRQSLGQGPEFLIYFQGTGAADDSGLPNDRFFAVRPEGSVSTLKIQRTERGDSAVYLCASSLHREGGYTFGSGTRLTVV.

The rearrangement links TRBV7-3 to TRBJ2-2; D is possibly TRBD1 (5 bases). Between the trimmed V and J ends, which lost 5 bases and 2 bases, there was a span of 9 bases. Germline CDR1 and CDR2: SGHTA and FQGTGA. The CDR3 runs 14 residues. Here the CDR3 DNA reads TGTGCCAGCAGCCGTGACAGCAACACCGGGGAGCTGTTTTTT. This sequence encodes CASSRDSNTGELFF. Drawing the rest from reference TRBV7-3 and TRBJ2-2, the complete variable domain is GAGVSQTPSNKVTEKGKYVELRCDPISGHTALYWYRQSLGQGPEFLIYFQGTGAADDSGLPNDRFFAVRPEGSVSTLKIQRTERGDSAVYLCASSRDSNTGELFFGEGSRLTVL.

V usage is TRBV3-1 (or the pseudogene TRBV3-2) and J usage is TRBJ2-7; possible D gene TRBD1, 5 bases. CDR3 length: 15 amino acids. V shed 4 bases and J shed 4 bases, with 17 bases lying between them. Germline CDR1 reads LGHDT; CDR2 reads YNNKEL (reference sequence). The CDR3 bases are TGTGCCAGCAGCCTTCAGGGCGCGCCTCAGTACGAGCAGTACTTC. It translates to CASSLQGAPQYEQYF.

The chain has TRBV28 and TRBJ1-5; D possibly corresponds to TRBD1 (6 bases). V was cut by 7 bases and J by 7 bases, with 14 bases left in between. CDR3 size: 13 residues. Germline V gene sequence: CDR1 MDHEN, CDR2 SYDVKM. For the CDR3, the DNA is TGTGCCAGCATCCAATCGAGGGGGCAGCCCCAGCATTTT. This encodes CASIQSRGQPQHF.

V usage is TRBV5-6 and J usage is TRBJ1-2; D possibly corresponds to TRBD1 (5 bases). This CDR3 is 14 amino acids long. Trimming stripped 4 bases from V and 3 bases from J, with 13 bases between. Germline V gene data show CDR1 as SGHDT and CDR2 as YYEEEE. The CDR3 loop is CASSRAGIDYGYTF. The CDR3 region has the DNA TGTGCCAGCAGCAGGGCAGGGATCGACTATGGCTACACCTTC.